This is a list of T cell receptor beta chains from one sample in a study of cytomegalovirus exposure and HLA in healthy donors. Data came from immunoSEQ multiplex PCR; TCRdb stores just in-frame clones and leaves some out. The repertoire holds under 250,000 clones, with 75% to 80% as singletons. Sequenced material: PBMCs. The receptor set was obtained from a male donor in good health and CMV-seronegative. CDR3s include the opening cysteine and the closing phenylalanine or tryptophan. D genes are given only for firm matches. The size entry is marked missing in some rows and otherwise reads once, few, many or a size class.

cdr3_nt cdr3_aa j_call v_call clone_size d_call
TGCAGCGTTTCGACAGGGGAAGACGGCGAGCAGTACTTC CSVSTGEDGEQYF TRBJ2-7 TRBV29-1 few TRBD1
TGTGCCAGCGGGGACAGCTCCTACGAGCAGTACTTC CASGDSSYEQYF TRBJ2-7 TRBV27 NA TRBD1
TGTGCCAGCAGCTTAGAGACTTATAGCTCCTACAATGAGCAGTTCTTC CASSLETYSSYNEQFF TRBJ2-1 TRBV7-2 NA NA
TGTGCCAGCAGCACGGACAGGGTTAGGACTGAAGCTTTCTTT CASSTDRVRTEAFF TRBJ1-1 TRBV28 once TRBD1
TGTGCCAGCAGTGCGTGGACTAGCGGAAACAATGAGCAGTTCTTC CASSAWTSGNNEQFF TRBJ2-1 TRBV6-5 NA TRBD2
TGTGCCAGCAGTTACTCGGCAGGGGGCTGGACTGAAGCTTTCTTT CASSYSAGGWTEAFF TRBJ1-1 TRBV6-5 NA TRBD1
TGCGCCAGCAGCTCCCAGGGGGGCATGAACACTGAAGCTTTCTTT CASSSQGGMNTEAFF TRBJ1-1 TRBV5-1 few TRBD1
TGTGCCAGCAATTCGATCAGGGGGTACGAGCAGTACTTC CASNSIRGYEQYF TRBJ2-7 TRBV2 NA TRBD1
TGTGCCAGCCAAACCTACGACGTGGGGCATCAGCCCCAGCATTTT CASQTYDVGHQPQHF TRBJ1-5 TRBV19 NA NA
TGTGCCAGCAGCGTAGTTGGACTAGCGGGAGGGCTGGAGACCCAGTACTTC CASSVVGLAGGLETQYF TRBJ2-5 TRBV9 NA TRBD2
TGTGCCAGCAGCCCCCGGACTGCATCCTACGAGCAGTACTTC CASSPRTASYEQYF TRBJ2-7 TRBV9 NA NA
TGTGCCTGGAATCCGCTCCTTCGACAGGGTCGTGAAAAACTGTTTTTT CAWNPLLRQGREKLFF TRBJ1-4 TRBV30 NA TRBD1
TGTGCCAGCAGTTACGTGGGACAGTACAATGAGCAGTTCTTC CASSYVGQYNEQFF TRBJ2-1 TRBV6-5 NA TRBD1
TGCGCCAGCAGCTCGGGACAGGGAAATGAAAAACTGTTTTTT CASSSGQGNEKLFF TRBJ1-4 TRBV5-1 NA TRBD1
TGTGCCAGCAGCTTGGACAGGGGCTCCTATGGCTACACCTTC CASSLDRGSYGYTF TRBJ1-2 TRBV5-4 NA TRBD1
TGTGCCAGCAGCTTGGGCAGGGGGGCCGCCGTTAACACTGAAGCTTTCTTT CASSLGRGAAVNTEAFF TRBJ1-1 TRBV5-6 NA TRBD1
TGTGCCAGCAGCCCACTAGCGAGGCTGGGGGGCGAGCAGTACTTC CASSPLARLGGEQYF TRBJ2-7 TRBV14 few TRBD2
TGTGCCAGTAGTATAGGCGTAACCGGGGAGCTGTTTTTT CASSIGVTGELFF TRBJ2-2 TRBV19 NA NA
TGTGCCAGCAGCTTGGGGGCGGGGGGGCCCTTGGAGCAGTACTTC CASSLGAGGPLEQYF TRBJ2-7 TRBV5-6 NA TRBD2
TGCGCCAGCAGCCAAGATCCGGAGGATACGCAGTATTTT CASSQDPEDTQYF TRBJ2-3 TRBV4-3 NA NA
TGTGCCAGCAGCCGGACAGCGGGGGAGGGCAATCAGCCCCAGCATTTT CASSRTAGEGNQPQHF TRBJ1-5 TRBV7-9 NA NA
TGCGCCAGCAGCCAAGGTGGCAACAATGAGCAGTTCTTC CASSQGGNNEQFF TRBJ2-1 TRBV4-3 NA NA
TGCGCCAGCAGCCAACCCCAGCGGGGTAACAATGAGCAGTTCTTC CASSQPQRGNNEQFF TRBJ2-1 TRBV4-1 few TRBD2
TGTGCCACCAGCAGAGAGAGGGGGCTGTTTGGCTACACCTTC CATSRERGLFGYTF TRBJ1-2 TRBV15 NA TRBD1
TGTGCCAGCAGCAACCGAACTTACCGGGACAGGGAGTTTTATAACGCCTACGAGCAGTACTTC CASSNRTYRDREFYNAYEQYF TRBJ2-7 TRBV21-1 NA NA
TGTGCCAGCAGGCCCGACTTACTCCAAGAGACCCAGTACTTC CASRPDLLQETQYF TRBJ2-5 TRBV6-4 NA NA
TGTGCCAGCAGTCCCTCCCGCGGACAGGGGGCTGTTTTT CASSPSRGQGAVF TRBJ2-3 TRBV6-5 NA TRBD1
TGTGCCAGCAGTCCCGGGGGACCAGGGGGTCGGGTGCTAGAAGCTTTCTTT CASSPGGPGGRVLEAFF TRBJ1-1 TRBV4-2 NA TRBD1
TGTGCCAGCAGCTTGGTGGGTGAGGGGGCGGATAATTCACCCCTCCACTTT CASSLVGEGADNSPLHF TRBJ1-6 TRBV5-6 NA TRBD1
TGTGCCAGCCTCGGCGGGGGAGTCCCTTACACAGATACGCAGTATTTT CASLGGGVPYTDTQYF TRBJ2-3 TRBV28 NA TRBD2
TGTGCCAGCAGCCGGTCAGGATCTGCGTCGGCCAACGTCCTGACTTTC CASSRSGSASANVLTF TRBJ2-6 TRBV7-9 few NA
TGTGCCAGCAGCGCCCAGGGATTAAGTGGAAACACCATATATTTT CASSAQGLSGNTIYF TRBJ1-3 TRBV7-2 NA NA
TGCAGCGCCGGGACAGACTACGAGCAGTACTTC CSAGTDYEQYF TRBJ2-7 TRBV29-1 NA TRBD1
TGTGCCAGCAGGCTTTCTACGACAGGGGCTTTCTACGAGCAGTACTTC CASRLSTTGAFYEQYF TRBJ2-7 TRBV4-2 NA TRBD1
TGTGCCAGCAGCTTAGGCCCTCCGGGGAACGTCTACGAGCAGTACTTC CASSLGPPGNVYEQYF TRBJ2-7 TRBV13 NA NA
TGTGCCAGCAGCTTGGATCTAGCGGGGGAGGGGGTAGTAGATACGCAGTATTTT CASSLDLAGEGVVDTQYF TRBJ2-3 TRBV5-4 NA TRBD2
TGTGCCAGCAGTATGGGTGGACTAGAGGAGACCCAGTACTTC CASSMGGLEETQYF TRBJ2-5 TRBV28 NA TRBD2
TGTGCCAGCAGCGTTTCCCCGGGGACAGAAGAGACCCAGTACTTC CASSVSPGTEETQYF TRBJ2-5 TRBV9 NA TRBD1
TGTGCCAGCAGTTACTCGGGGGGGGATCGCGAGACCCAGTACTTC CASSYSGGDRETQYF TRBJ2-5 TRBV6-5 NA TRBD2
TGTGCCAGCAGTTTATCTCATACGGGGACAAGCCAAGAGACCCAGTACTTC CASSLSHTGTSQETQYF TRBJ2-5 TRBV27 few NA
TGTGCCAGCAGTTTACGGGGACAGTTCCTAGGAAACACCATATATTTT CASSLRGQFLGNTIYF TRBJ1-3 TRBV27 NA TRBD1
TGCGCCAGCAGCTTGATCACAGGGTCCAACTATGGCTACACCTTC CASSLITGSNYGYTF TRBJ1-2 TRBV5-1 NA NA
TGTGCCAGCAGTGAATCGTGGCTCACAGATACGCAGTATTTT CASSESWLTDTQYF TRBJ2-3 TRBV6-1 once NA
TGTGCCAGCAGCGTAGGAGGTCAGGAGCAGTTCTTC CASSVGGQEQFF TRBJ2-1 TRBV9 NA NA
TGTGCCAGCAGCTTAGCCGGGACAGGGACGACCGGGGAGCTGTTTTTT CASSLAGTGTTGELFF TRBJ2-2 TRBV7-9 NA TRBD1
TGTGCCAGCAGTTTTATGGGCTGGGAGACCCAGTACTTC CASSFMGWETQYF TRBJ2-5 TRBV28 NA NA
TGTGCCAGCAGCTTAGTCCCGACTAGTATAGCCGGGGAGCTGTTTTTT CASSLVPTSIAGELFF TRBJ2-2 TRBV7-7 once NA
TGTGCCAGCAGCGCGGGGCCCCTAGGTACCACCGGGGAGCTGTTTTTT CASSAGPLGTTGELFF TRBJ2-2 TRBV7-2 few NA
TGTGCCAGCAGTCGCCCCCTCGGGGACAGGACTGAAGCTTTCTTT CASSRPLGDRTEAFF TRBJ1-1 TRBV27 NA TRBD1